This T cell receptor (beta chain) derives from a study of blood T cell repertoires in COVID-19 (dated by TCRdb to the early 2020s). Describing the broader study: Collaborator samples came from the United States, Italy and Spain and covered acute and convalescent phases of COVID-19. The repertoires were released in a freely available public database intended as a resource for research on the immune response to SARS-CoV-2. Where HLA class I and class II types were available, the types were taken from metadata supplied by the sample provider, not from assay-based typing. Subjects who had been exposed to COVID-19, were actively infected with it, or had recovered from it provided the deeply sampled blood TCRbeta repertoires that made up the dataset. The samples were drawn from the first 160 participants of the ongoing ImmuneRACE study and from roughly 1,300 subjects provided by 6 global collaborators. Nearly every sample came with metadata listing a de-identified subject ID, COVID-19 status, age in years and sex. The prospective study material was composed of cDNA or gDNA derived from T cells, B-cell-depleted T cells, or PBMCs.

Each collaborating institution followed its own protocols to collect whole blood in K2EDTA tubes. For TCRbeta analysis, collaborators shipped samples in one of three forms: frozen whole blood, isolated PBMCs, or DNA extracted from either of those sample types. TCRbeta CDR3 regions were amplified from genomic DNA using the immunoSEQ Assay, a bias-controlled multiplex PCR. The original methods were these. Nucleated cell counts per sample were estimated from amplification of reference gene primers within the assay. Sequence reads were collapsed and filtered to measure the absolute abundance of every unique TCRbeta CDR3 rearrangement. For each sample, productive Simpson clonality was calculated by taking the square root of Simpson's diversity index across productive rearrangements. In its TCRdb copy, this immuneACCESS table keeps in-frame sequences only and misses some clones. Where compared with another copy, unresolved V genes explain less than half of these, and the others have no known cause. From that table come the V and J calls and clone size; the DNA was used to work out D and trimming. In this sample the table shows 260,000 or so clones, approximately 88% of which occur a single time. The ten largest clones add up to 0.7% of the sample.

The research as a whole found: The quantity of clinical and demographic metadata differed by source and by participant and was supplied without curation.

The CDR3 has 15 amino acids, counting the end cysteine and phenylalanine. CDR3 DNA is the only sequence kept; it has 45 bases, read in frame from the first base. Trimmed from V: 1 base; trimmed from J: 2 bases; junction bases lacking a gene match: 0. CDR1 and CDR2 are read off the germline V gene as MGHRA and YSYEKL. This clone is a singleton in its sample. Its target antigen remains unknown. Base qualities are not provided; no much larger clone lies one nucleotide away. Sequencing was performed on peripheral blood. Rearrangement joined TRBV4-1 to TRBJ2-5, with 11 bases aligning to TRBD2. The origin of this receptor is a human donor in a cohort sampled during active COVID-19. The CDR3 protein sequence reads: CASSQGLAGQETQYF. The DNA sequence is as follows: TGCGCCAGCAGCCAAGGACTAGCGGGACAAGAGACCCAGTACTTC.